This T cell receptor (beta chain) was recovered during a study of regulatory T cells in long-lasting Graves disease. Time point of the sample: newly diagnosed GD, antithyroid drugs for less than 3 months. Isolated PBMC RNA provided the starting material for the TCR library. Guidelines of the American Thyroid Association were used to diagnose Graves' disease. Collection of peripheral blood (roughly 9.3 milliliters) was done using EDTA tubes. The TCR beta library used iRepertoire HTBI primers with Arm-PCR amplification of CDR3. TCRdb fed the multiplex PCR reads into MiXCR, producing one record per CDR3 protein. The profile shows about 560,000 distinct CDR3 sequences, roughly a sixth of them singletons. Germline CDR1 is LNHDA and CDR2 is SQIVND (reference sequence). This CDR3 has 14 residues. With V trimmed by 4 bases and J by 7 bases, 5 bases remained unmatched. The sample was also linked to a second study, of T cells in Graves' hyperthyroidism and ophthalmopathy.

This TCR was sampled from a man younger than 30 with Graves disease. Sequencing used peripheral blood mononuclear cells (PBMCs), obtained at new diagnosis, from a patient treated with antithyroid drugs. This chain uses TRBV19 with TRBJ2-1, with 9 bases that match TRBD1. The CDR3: CASSTGQGLNEQFF. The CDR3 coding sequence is TGTGCCAGTAGTACTGGACAGGGGTTGAATGAGCAGTTCTTC.